The T cell receptor (beta chain) under discussion was sequenced for a study of OX40 agonist ivuxolimab in advanced cancers. The overall study: The patients' treatment was ivuxolimab, an agonistic anti-OX40 (CD134) antibody. Six ivuxolimab dose levels, 0.01 to 10 mg/kg, were given intravenously every 2 weeks.

Autoimmune disease history or systemic immunosuppression barred patients. Method: immunoSEQ multiplex PCR; TCRdb's copy keeps in-frame clones and lacks some. This repertoire shows around 80,000 clones, roughly 89% found once; its top ten account for over 0.15%. From germline, CDR1 is MRHNA and CDR2 SNTAGT. The CDR3 spans 14 residues. Trimming took 6 bases from V and 5 from J; bases not matched to a gene: 4. The sequence came from an adult with an advanced solid tumor such as melanoma, head and neck, liver or kidney cancer. Sequences were derived from CD4+ or CD8+ T cells sorted from blood, sampled in a trial of the OX40 agonist ivuxolimab. The chain has TRBV6-4 and TRBJ2-1, with 10 nucleotides matching TRBD2. The CDR3 protein is CASRASGRHNEQFF. CDR3 in DNA: TGTGCCAGCAGAGCTAGCGGGAGACACAATGAGCAGTTCTTC.